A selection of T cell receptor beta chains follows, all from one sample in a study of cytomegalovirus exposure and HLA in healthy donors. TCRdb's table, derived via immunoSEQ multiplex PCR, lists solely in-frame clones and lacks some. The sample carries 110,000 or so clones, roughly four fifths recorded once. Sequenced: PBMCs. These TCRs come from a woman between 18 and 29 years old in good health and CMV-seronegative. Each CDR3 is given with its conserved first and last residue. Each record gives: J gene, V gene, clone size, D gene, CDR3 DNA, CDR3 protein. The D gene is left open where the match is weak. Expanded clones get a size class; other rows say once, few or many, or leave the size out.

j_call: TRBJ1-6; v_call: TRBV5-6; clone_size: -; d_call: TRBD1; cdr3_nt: TGTGCCAGCAGCCGAGACAGGGGTAATTCACCCCTCCACTTT; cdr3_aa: CASSRDRGNSPLHF
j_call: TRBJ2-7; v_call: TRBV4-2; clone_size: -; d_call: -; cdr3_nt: TGTGCCAGCAGCCTTGGTGGGGCTGTGGGTGACGAGCAGTACTTC; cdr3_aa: CASSLGGAVGDEQYF
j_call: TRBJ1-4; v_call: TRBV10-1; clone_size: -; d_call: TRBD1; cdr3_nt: TGCGCCAGCAGTGAGTCGAGGGGACAGGGGGCTGAAAAACTGTTTTTT; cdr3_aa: CASSESRGQGAEKLFF
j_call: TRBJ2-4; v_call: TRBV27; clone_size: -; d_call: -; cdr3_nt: TGTGCCAGCAGTTCATCTATAGCCAAAAACATTCAGTACTTC; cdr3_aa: CASSSSIAKNIQYF
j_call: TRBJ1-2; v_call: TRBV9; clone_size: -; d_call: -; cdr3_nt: TGTGCCAGCAGCGTAGCCCCCAGTAACTATGGCTACACCTTC; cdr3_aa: CASSVAPSNYGYTF
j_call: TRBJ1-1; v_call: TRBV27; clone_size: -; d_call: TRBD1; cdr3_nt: TGTGCCAGCAGTTTATCGGGACAGATCACTGAAGCTTTCTTT; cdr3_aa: CASSLSGQITEAFF
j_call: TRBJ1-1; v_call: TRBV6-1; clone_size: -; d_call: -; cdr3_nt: TGTGCCAGCAGTGATTATGGGACACCTAACACTGAAGCTTTCTTT; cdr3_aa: CASSDYGTPNTEAFF
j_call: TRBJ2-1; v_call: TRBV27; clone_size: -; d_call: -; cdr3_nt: TGTGCCAGCAGTTTTAGAATACGGGGGAGCCTACTCAATGAGCAGTTCTTC; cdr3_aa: CASSFRIRGSLLNEQFF
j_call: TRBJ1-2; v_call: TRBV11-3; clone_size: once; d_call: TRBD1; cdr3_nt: TGTGCCAGCAGTACAGGGGGCGCGGTCCATGGCTACACCTTC; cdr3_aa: CASSTGGAVHGYTF
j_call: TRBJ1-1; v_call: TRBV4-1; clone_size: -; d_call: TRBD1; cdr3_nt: TGCGCCAGCAGGGGGGACAGGGGACCGGACACTGAAGCTTTCTTT; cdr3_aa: CASRGDRGPDTEAFF
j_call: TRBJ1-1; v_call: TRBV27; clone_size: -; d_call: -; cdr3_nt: TGTGCCAGCCGTATGACGGGGTCGGGGACTGAAGCTTTCTTT; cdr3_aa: CASRMTGSGTEAFF
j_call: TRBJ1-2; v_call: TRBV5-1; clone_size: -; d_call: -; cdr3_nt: TGCGCCAGCAGCTTGCCGTCAGTCGACTATGGCTACACCTTC; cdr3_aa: CASSLPSVDYGYTF
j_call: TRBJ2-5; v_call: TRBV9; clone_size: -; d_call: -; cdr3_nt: TGTGCCAGCAGCGTATTCGATCAGGGGTGGCGGGAGACCCAGTACTTC; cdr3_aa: CASSVFDQGWRETQYF
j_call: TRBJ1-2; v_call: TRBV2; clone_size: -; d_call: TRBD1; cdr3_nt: TGTGCCAGCTGGGGACAGGGGCGGGGTGGCTACACCTTC; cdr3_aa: CASWGQGRGGYTF
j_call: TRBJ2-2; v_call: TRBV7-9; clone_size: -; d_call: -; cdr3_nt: TGTGCCAGCAGCCAGGGTGGGGTGGACACCGGGGAGCTGTTTTTT; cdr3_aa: CASSQGGVDTGELFF
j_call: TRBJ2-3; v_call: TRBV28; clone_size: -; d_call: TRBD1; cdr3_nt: TGTGCCAGCAGTTCCGGGACAGGGCTGAGGTTTACGCAGTATTTT; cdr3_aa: CASSSGTGLRFTQYF
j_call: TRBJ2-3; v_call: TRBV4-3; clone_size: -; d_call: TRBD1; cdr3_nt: TGCGCCAGCAGCCGCCGACAGGGGGCAGATACGCAGTATTTT; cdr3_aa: CASSRRQGADTQYF
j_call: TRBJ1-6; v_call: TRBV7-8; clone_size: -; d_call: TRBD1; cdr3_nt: TGTGCCAGCAGCCCCGCGACAGGGGGTAATTCACCCCTCCACTTT; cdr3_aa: CASSPATGGNSPLHF